One and the same sample provided the 30 T cell receptor beta chains below, sequenced in a study of response to subunit inactivated influenza vaccine. TCRdb re-derived calls from the RT-PCR reads in MiXCR, one entry per CDR3 protein. The profile shows around 190,000 distinct CDR3 sequences, around 15% of them singletons. The specimen was CD8+ T cells sorted from PBMCs, collected around 5 days after vaccination. Receptor source: a middle-aged man who received an inactivated influenza vaccine.

The gene calls are TRBV11-2 and TRBJ2-7; 10 nucleotides align to TRBD1. CDR1 and CDR2 from the germline V gene are SGHAT and FQNNGV. V trimming: 9 bases; J trimming: 1 base; junction bases outside the gene matches: 3. CDR3 length: 13 amino acids. The CDR3 sequence: CASSGQGSYEQYF. The CDR3, as DNA: TGTGCCAGTTCGGGACAGGGGTCCTACGAGCAGTACTTC. The complete variable domain, with remaining parts taken from reference TRBV11-2 and TRBJ2-7, reads EAGVAQSPRYKIIEKRQSVAFWCNPISGHATLYWYQQILGQGPKLLIQFQNNGVVDDSQLPKDRFSAERLKGVDSTLKIQPAKLEDSAVYLCASSGQGSYEQYFGPGTRLTVT.

This clonotype turned up a few times. This rearrangement joins TRBV5-5 to TRBJ2-1, with 13 bases matching TRBD2. Germline values: CDR1 SGHKS, CDR2 YYEKEE (reference sequence). V lost 5 bases, J lost 7 bases, and 6 bases stayed unmatched. The CDR3 sequence is 15 residues long. The CDR3 sequence: CASSWTSGSGNEQFF. Written as DNA, the CDR3 is TGTGCCAGCAGTTGGACTAGCGGGAGCGGGAATGAGCAGTTCTTC.

This clonotype was counted at least ten times. This sequence joins TRBV29-1 and TRBJ2-1; TRBD2 matches 11 bases. The CDR3 is 15 amino acids. Germline lookup yields CDR1 SQVTM and CDR2 ANQGSEA. The trim removed 3 bases at V and 4 bases at J, leaving 5 bases unmatched. DNA for the CDR3: TGCAGCGTTGATCCTAGCGGGGGGCGTTACAATGAGCAGTTCTTC. Residues: CSVDPSGGRYNEQFF.

V gene TRBV29-1 combines with J gene TRBJ2-7; D is perhaps TRBD2 (5 bases). CDR1 is SQVTM and CDR2 is ANQGSEA in the germline V gene. Trimming stripped 6 bases from V and 6 bases from J, with 12 bases between. The CDR3 has 11 amino acids. CDR3 nucleotide sequence: TGCAGCGTGATAGGTGGAGGCGAGCAGTACTTC. Translation: CSVIGGGEQYF.

This chain uses TRBV9 with TRBJ1-1, with TRBD1 matching over 8 bases. CDR1 SGDLS and CDR2 YYNGEE come from the germline V gene. The CDR3 runs 15 residues. The ends lost 3 bases at V and 5 bases at J; junction bases unmatched: 9. The CDR3 DNA sequence: TGTGCCAGCAGCGCCCTACAGGGGGGTGGGACTGAAGCTTTCTTT. Its translation is CASSALQGGGTEAFF.

Only a few counts were recorded for this clonotype. The rearrangement joins TRBV12-3 or TRBV12-4 to TRBJ1-1, with TRBD1 as a possible D gene (5 bases). The CDR3 totals 13 residues. The ends were cut back, 5 bases at V and 5 bases at J, with 12 bases in the middle. Here the CDR3 reads CASSRQTETEAFF. The CDR3 DNA follows: TGTGCCAGCAGTCGTCAGACAGAGACTGAAGCTTTCTTT.

The chain employs TRBV11-2 and TRBJ2-2; TRBD2 is a possible D gene (6 bases). Germline-derived CDR1 and CDR2 are SGHAT and FQNNGV. V gave up 9 bases and J gave up 8 bases, with 19 bases separating them. This CDR3 has 14 amino acids. This CDR3 is CASTELASGGELFF. The DNA for the CDR3 is TGTGCCAGTACAGAACTAGCATCAGGGGGGGAGCTGTTTTTT.

The gene calls are TRBV4-1 and TRBJ1-1; no reliable D call. CDR3 size: 16 residues. Trimming removed 3 bases at V and 3 bases at J, with 17 bases between. From germline, CDR1 is MGHRA and CDR2 YSYEKL. The CDR3 loop reads CASSHNRGRRDTEAFF. In DNA form, the CDR3 reads TGCGCCAGCAGCCATAATCGCGGACGGAGGGACACTGAAGCTTTCTTT.

This clonotype was detected a few times. This sequence joins TRBV29-1 and TRBJ2-7, with TRBD1 matching over 10 bases. This CDR3 spans 13 amino acids. CDR1 SQVTM and CDR2 ANQGSEA come from the germline V gene. Losses at the gene ends were 7 bases for V and 5 bases for J; bases not matched to a gene: 8. As DNA, the CDR3 is TGCAGCGGCGGGACAGGGGCGCCTAACGAGCAGTACTTC. Residues: CSGGTGAPNEQYF.

This clonotype was seen only a few times. The rearrangement links TRBV30 to TRBJ1-1, with D perhaps TRBD1 (6 bases). The CDR3 runs to 13 residues. Germline V gene lookup returns CDR1 GTSNPN and CDR2 SVGIG (reference sequence). Trimming removed 0 bases from V and 5 bases from J, with 10 bases in between. CDR3 in DNA: TGTGCCTGGAGTGTTCTCCAGGGGACTGAAGCTTTCTTT. Amino acid sequence: CAWSVLQGTEAFF.

This clonotype was seen a few times. The rearrangement joins TRBV6-1 to TRBJ2-7; 12 bases are shared with TRBD2. In germline, CDR1 is MNHNS, CDR2 SASEGT. The CDR3 covers 13 residues. The V gene end was trimmed by 5 bases and the J gene end by 7 bases; junction bases not matched to a gene: 3. Here the CDR3 reads CASSLAGGGEQYF. The DNA of the CDR3 is TGTGCCAGCAGTCTAGCGGGAGGGGGAGAGCAGTACTTC.

The chain has TRBV4-1 and TRBJ2-7; 9 bases map to TRBD1. Germline V gives CDR1 MGHRA, CDR2 YSYEKL. The trim removed 1 base at V and 2 bases at J, leaving 6 bases unmatched. This CDR3 is 16 amino acids long. CDR3 protein: CASSQAGTGSPYEQYF. The DNA of the CDR3 is TGCGCCAGCAGCCAAGCCGGGACAGGGAGTCCCTACGAGCAGTACTTC.

The CDR3 coding sequence is TGCGCCAGCACGCTCCTAGCGGGAGGGCTAAGCTCCTACAATGAGCAGTTCTTC. As protein: CASTLLAGGLSSYNEQFF. V and J are TRBV5-1 and TRBJ2-1; 12 positions agree with TRBD2. Germline loops: CDR1 SGHRS, CDR2 YFSETQ. This CDR3 is 18 amino acids long. Unmatched junction bases numbered 10, after V lost 6 bases and J lost 0 bases.

Here the CDR3 DNA reads TGTGCCAGCAAACGGGACCAATACCCCTACGAGCAGTACTTC. Translating gives CASKRDQYPYEQYF. The chain is built from TRBV12-3 or TRBV12-4 and TRBJ2-7; D might be TRBD1 or TRBD2, each matching 5 bases. Trimming took off 7 bases at V and 2 bases at J, with 15 bases between the two ends. The CDR3 length is 14 residues.

The CDR3 bases are TGTGCCAGCAGTTTAGTCCACAGGGAGACCCAGTACTTC. Translated: CASSLVHRETQYF. The chain uses TRBV12-3 or TRBV12-4 and TRBJ2-5; tentative D call: TRBD1 (5 bases). The V end was cut by 1 base, the J end by 5 bases, with 8 bases between. The CDR3 has 13 amino acids.

The chain has TRBV7-9 and TRBJ2-3, with D uncertain. Trimming shortened V by 4 bases and J by 4 bases, and 12 bases separated the two germline ends. Per the germline V gene, CDR1 is SEHNR and CDR2 is FQNEAQ (reference sequence). This CDR3 comprises 14 residues. CDR3 in DNA: TGTGCCAGCAGCTGGACCCTTGGCCCAGATACGCAGTATTTT. Translating it yields CASSWTLGPDTQYF.

The chain joins TRBV29-1 to TRBJ2-2; TRBD1 or TRBD2 may be the D gene (5 bases each). The CDR3 is 14 amino acids. V was cut by 4 bases and J by 0 bases, with 9 bases left in between. Looked up from germline, CDR1 is SQVTM and CDR2 is ANQGSEA. CDR3 loop: CSVGGTTNTGELFF. DNA of the CDR3: TGCAGCGTTGGGGGGACCACGAACACCGGGGAGCTGTTTTTT.

This chain joins TRBV24-1 and TRBJ2-5, with no clear D. The CDR3 is made up of 14 amino acids. Looked up from germline, CDR1 is KGHDR and CDR2 is SFDVKD. V lost 2 bases and J 2 bases, leaving 8 bases between the germline ends. The CDR3 DNA reads TGTGCCACCAGTGATTCAATGAAACAAGAGACCCAGTACTTC. Protein product: CATSDSMKQETQYF.

Ten or more counts support this clonotype. This chain connects TRBV11-1 to TRBJ1-2, with 10 bases identical to TRBD1. Germline V gene sequence: CDR1 SGHAT, CDR2 FQDESV (reference sequence). This CDR3 has 19 amino acids. Unmatched junction bases numbered 11, after V lost 1 base and J lost 0 bases. The CDR3 nucleotides are TGTGCCAGCAGCTTAGTGTGGGACAGGGGCGATAGGACTAACTATGGCTACACCTTC. Translation: CASSLVWDRGDRTNYGYTF.

As for this clonotype: The junction shows a germline mismatch at one end, possibly a read error. The chain uses TRBV20-1 and TRBJ2-7; 12 bases map to TRBD2. Germline V CDR1 and CDR2: DFQATT, SNEGSKA (reference sequence). This CDR3 comprises 13 residues. The CDR3: CSTSGGHSYEQYF. In DNA form, the CDR3 reads TGCAGTACTAGCGGGGGGCACTCCTACGAGCAGTACTTC.

The J gene is TRBJ2-2, the V gene TRBV6-1, with 9 positions matching TRBD1. This CDR3 comprises 14 residues. V was clipped by 5 bases and J by 7 bases; unmatched bases: 5. Germline lookup yields CDR1 MNHNS and CDR2 SASEGT. The CDR3 nucleotides read TGTGCCAGCAGTAGAGGGACAGGGATCGGGGAGCTGTTTTTT. Residues: CASSRGTGIGELFF.

The sample holds a few counts of this clonotype. The V call is TRBV7-8, the J call TRBJ2-7; D may be TRBD1 or TRBD2 (5 bases each). Looked up from germline, CDR1 is SGHVS and CDR2 is FQNEAQ. The CDR3 extends over 16 amino acids. V was clipped by 3 bases and J by 0 bases, with 15 bases between them. As DNA, the CDR3 is TGTGCCAGCAGCTTTGTTGGGACGGGCAGCTCCTACGAGCAGTACTTC. Its protein is CASSFVGTGSSYEQYF.

This clonotype showed up just a few times. DNA for the CDR3: TGTGCCAGCAGCTTAGAAAGAGAGACCCAGTACTTC. It specifies CASSLERETQYF. The chain is built from TRBV7-9 and TRBJ2-5; D unresolved. The germline CDR1 and CDR2 sequences are SEHNR and FQNEAQ (reference sequence). This CDR3 region has 12 residues. V dropped 1 base and J dropped 4 bases, with 4 bases sitting between them.

V gene TRBV2 combines with J gene TRBJ2-7; TRBD2 aligns across 12 bases. This CDR3 has 16 residues. Germline lookup yields CDR1 SNHLY and CDR2 FYNNEI. The trim removed 3 bases at V and 0 bases at J, leaving 3 bases unmatched. The CDR3 loop reads CASSELAGGISYEQYF. DNA for the CDR3: TGTGCCAGCAGTGAGCTAGCGGGGGGGATCTCCTACGAGCAGTACTTC.

The sample holds a few counts of this clonotype. The junction departs from germline at one end; a sequencing error may be responsible. The rearrangement joins TRBV12-3 or TRBV12-4 to TRBJ2-5, with 10 bases identical to TRBD1. This CDR3 comprises 13 residues. CDR3 sequence (DNA): TGTGCCAGCAGCACCGGGACAGGGGTAATCAGTAGCTTC. Its protein is CASSTGTGVISSF.

This clonotype showed up just a few times. The rearrangement uses TRBV20-1 and TRBJ2-5; 7 nucleotides agree with TRBD2. CDR3 length: 19 residues. Germline trimming cut 1 base from V and 1 base from J; bases unmatched to any gene: 18. In germline, CDR1 is DFQATT, CDR2 SNEGSKA (reference sequence). CDR3 sequence: CSARAALAATTGVQETQYF. CDR3 bases: TGCAGTGCTAGAGCAGCGCTAGCGGCAACTACCGGGGTCCAAGAGACCCAGTACTTC.

In this sample, this clonotype turned up many times. J is TRBJ2-1 and V is TRBV12-3 or TRBV12-4; maybe TRBD2 (7 bases). V was trimmed by 6 bases and J by 2 bases, leaving 14 bases between them. The CDR3 covers 15 residues. CDR3 in DNA: TGTGCCAGCAGCCTTGGGGGGGGCCCCTACAATGAGCAGTTCTTC. Protein sequence: CASSLGGGPYNEQFF.

The chain recombines TRBV27 with TRBJ2-3, with D possibly TRBD2 on 6 matching bases. V was shortened by 4 bases and J by 9 bases, with 11 bases between the two germline ends. Germline V gives CDR1 MNHEY, CDR2 SMNVEV (reference sequence). The CDR3 consists of 12 residues. CDR3 in amino acids: CASSSTGRTQYF. CDR3 DNA: TGTGCCAGCAGTTCCACCGGGAGAACGCAGTATTTT.

The chain uses TRBV30 and TRBJ1-1; D gene ambiguous. Germline assignment: CDR1 GTSNPN and CDR2 SVGIG (reference sequence). This CDR3 region has 13 residues. V was pared by 0 bases and J by 1 base, with 6 bases between. Written as DNA, the CDR3 is TGTGCCTGGAGTGTAGCGCAGAACACTGAAGCTTTCTTT. Encoded protein: CAWSVAQNTEAFF. Supplemented by reference TRBV30 and TRBJ1-1, the full variable domain reads SQTIHQWPATLVQPVGSPLSLECTVEGTSNPNLYWYRQAAGRGLQLLFYSVGIGQISSEVPQNLSASRPQDRQFILSSKKLLLSDSGFYLCAWSVAQNTEAFFGQGTRLTVV.

The chain combines TRBV11-2 with TRBJ2-3, with TRBD1 matching over 8 bases. This CDR3 region has 15 residues. After removal of 5 bases from V and 4 bases from J, the junction contained 8 bases not matched to a gene. Looked up from germline, CDR1 is SGHAT and CDR2 is FQNNGV. Written as DNA, the CDR3 is TGTGCCAGCAGCCCGGGACAGGCATGGGCAGATACGCAGTATTTT. Encoded protein: CASSPGQAWADTQYF.